Below, 32 T cell receptor beta chains from the same sample are listed, as sequenced in a study of persistence of HIV-infected CD4 T cells. Overlapping HIV-1 Gag 15-mer peptides at roughly 1 ug per peptide per mL were used. Sorted nonresponding memory CD4+ T cells were CD40L-negative, CD69-negative, CD45RO-high. No antigen has been identified for these receptors. The libraries were made with immunoSEQ version 4 in survey mode. Repertoires were generated with immunoSEQ multiplex PCR, while TCRdb's copy carries only in-frame clones and drops some. Of tens of thousands of clones listed, roughly 74% are singletons. The material sequenced was CD4+ T cells sorted from PBMCs after approximately 18-hour stimulation, taken from a patient who received antiretroviral therapy. The receptors derive from an adult man with HIV who was CMV-seropositive.

The V call is TRBV18, the J call TRBJ1-2, with 10 bases aligning to TRBD1. Trimming cost V 1 base and J 2 bases; bases outside gene matches: 4. The CDR3 runs to 16 residues. CDR1 KGHSH and CDR2 LQKENI come from the germline V gene. Written as DNA, the CDR3 is TGTGCCAGCTCACCACAGGGACAGGGGCCAAACTATGGCTACACCTTC. It codes for CASSPQGQGPNYGYTF. Combining the CDR3 with reference TRBV18 and TRBJ1-2 gives the whole variable domain NAGVMQNPRHLVRRRGQEARLRCSPMKGHSHVYWYRQLPEEGLKFMVYLQKENIIDESGMPKERFSAEFPKEGPSILRIQQVVRGDSAAYFCASSPQGQGPNYGYTFGSGTRLTVV.

The genes are TRBV15 and TRBJ2-7; 9 bases match TRBD1. This CDR3 region has 13 residues. After removal of 0 bases from V and 12 bases from J, the junction contained 6 bases not matched to a gene. Germline CDR1 and CDR2: LNHNV and YYDKDF (reference sequence). The CDR3 region is CATSRDQGQGLYF. CDR3 DNA: TGTGCCACCAGCAGAGATCAGGGACAGGGCCTGTACTTC.

The V call is TRBV6-5, the J call TRBJ1-3; D is unresolved. CDR3 length: 14 residues. V was clipped by 6 bases and J by 2 bases, with 11 bases between them. The germline V gene has CDR1 MNHEY and CDR2 SVGAGI. The CDR3 loop is CASRMDGAGNTIYF. The CDR3, as DNA: TGTGCCAGCAGGATGGACGGAGCTGGAAACACCATATATTTT.

The chain recombines TRBV7-9 with TRBJ1-2, with TRBD1 as a possible D gene (5 bases). CDR1 and CDR2 from the germline V gene are SEHNR and FQNEAQ (reference sequence). Deletions cut 5 bases from V and 7 bases from J, with 14 bases between. CDR3 size: 13 residues. The CDR3 sequence: CASSHRDAGGYTF. The CDR3 DNA sequence: TGTGCCAGCAGCCACCGGGACGCCGGTGGCTACACCTTC.

V is TRBV7-9 and J is TRBJ1-6; a possible D gene is TRBD1 (6 bases). Trimming took 7 bases from V and 1 from J, leaving 14 bases between them. The germline V gene encodes CDR1 SEHNR and CDR2 FQNEAQ (reference sequence). There are 16 residues in the CDR3. The CDR3 sequence: CASTHGGASYNSPLHF. DNA for the CDR3: TGTGCCAGCACCCATGGGGGGGCATCCTATAATTCACCCCTCCACTTT.

The chain is built from TRBV5-1 and TRBJ1-2; no clear D. Per the germline V gene, CDR1 is SGHRS and CDR2 is YFSETQ. V was pared by 0 bases and J by 8 bases, with 5 bases between. The CDR3 consists of 11 residues. CDR3 nucleotide sequence: TGCGCCAGCAGCTTGGATAGGGGCTACACCTTC. This encodes CASSLDRGYTF.

The J gene is TRBJ1-4, the V gene TRBV5-1; D is ambiguous. Trimming pared 1 base from V and 8 bases from J, leaving 6 bases between. CDR1 is SGHRS and CDR2 is YFSETQ in the germline V gene. The CDR3 totals 12 residues. CDR3 bases: TGCGCCAGCAGCTTGTACGGGGAAAAACTGTTTTTT. Amino acid sequence: CASSLYGEKLFF. The whole variable domain, filled in from reference TRBV5-1 and TRBJ1-4, reads KAGVTQTPRYLIKTRGQQVTLSCSPISGHRSVSWYQQTPGQGLQFLFEYFSETQRNKGNFPGRFSGRQFSNSRSEMNVSTLELGDSALYLCASSLYGEKLFFGSGTQLSVL.

The V and J genes are TRBV19 and TRBJ1-1; a possible D gene is TRBD1 (5 bases). V lost 5 bases and J 1 base, leaving 14 bases between the germline ends. The CDR3 spans 15 residues. Germline-derived CDR1 and CDR2 are LNHDA and SQIVND (reference sequence). CDR3 DNA: TGTGCCAGTAGTGTTACCGGGACGGCGAACACTGAAGCTTTCTTT. Its translation: CASSVTGTANTEAFF.

The chain links TRBV27 to TRBJ1-2; D possibly corresponds to TRBD1 (6 bases). Germline V gives CDR1 MNHEY, CDR2 SMNVEV (reference sequence). This CDR3 has 14 amino acids. The V and J ends lost 6 bases and 4 bases respectively, with 15 bases between them. The CDR3 nucleotides are TGTGCCAGCAGACCCCGGACAGTTTCCTATGGCTACACCTTC. It translates to CASRPRTVSYGYTF.

The chain links TRBV30 to TRBJ2-5; D is perhaps TRBD1 (6 bases). V was cut by 4 bases and J by 0 bases, with 15 bases left in between. The CDR3 contains 15 residues. The germline V gene has CDR1 GTSNPN and CDR2 SVGIG (reference sequence). The CDR3 sequence: CAWTGQHGYQETQYF. The CDR3 DNA is TGTGCCTGGACCGGACAGCACGGATACCAAGAGACCCAGTACTTC.

The chain carries TRBV7-9 and TRBJ2-7, with 7 bases matching TRBD1. CDR3 size: 15 residues. CDR1 SEHNR and CDR2 FQNEAQ come from the germline V gene (reference sequence). V lost 5 bases, J lost 0 bases, and 7 bases stayed unmatched. The CDR3 sequence is CASSPGQSYSYEQYF. In DNA, the CDR3 is TGTGCCAGCAGCCCGGGACAGAGCTACTCCTACGAGCAGTACTTC.

The chain carries TRBV5-4 and TRBJ1-2; TRBD1 is a possible D gene (5 bases). CDR1 SGHNT and CDR2 YYREEE come from the germline V gene (reference sequence). The V end was cut by 2 bases, the J end by 1 base, with 6 bases between. The CDR3 totals 13 residues. For the CDR3, the DNA is TGTGCCAGCAGCTTAGACAGTAACTATGGCTACACCTTC. Translated: CASSLDSNYGYTF.

This clone has only a few counts. V gene TRBV5-1 combines with J gene TRBJ2-5; the D call may be TRBD1 or TRBD2 (5 bases each). In germline, CDR1 is SGHRS, CDR2 YFSETQ. The V gene lost 5 bases and the J gene lost 5 bases, with 22 bases spanning the gap. The CDR3 covers 16 residues. The CDR3 loop is CASSWPRDPQSETQYF. The CDR3 DNA follows: TGCGCCAGCAGTTGGCCCCGGGACCCCCAGAGCGAGACCCAGTACTTC.

This clone was counted only a few times. V usage is TRBV6-5 and J usage is TRBJ2-3; D gene uncertain. V was pared by 2 bases and J by 2 bases, with 11 bases between. The CDR3 totals 15 residues. Germline CDR1 reads MNHEY; CDR2 reads SVGAGI. CDR3 DNA: TGTGCCAGCAGTTACAGCCTACACCTCACAGATACGCAGTATTTT. As protein: CASSYSLHLTDTQYF.

CDR3 amino acids: CASSLWGQGTETQYF. Written as DNA, the CDR3 is TGTGCCAGCAGCTTGTGGGGACAGGGTACAGAGACCCAGTACTTC. The rearrangement joins TRBV5-6 to TRBJ2-5; TRBD1 agrees at 9 bases. V was pared by 1 base and J by 4 bases, with 5 bases of the junction left unmatched. The length of the CDR3 is 15 residues. The V gene's germline CDR1 is SGHDT and CDR2 YYEEEE. Variable domain in full (rest from reference TRBV5-6 and TRBJ2-5): DAGVTQSPTHLIKTRGQQVTLRCSPKSGHDTVSWYQQALGQGPQFIFQYYEEEERQRGNFPDRFSGHQFPNYSSELNVNALLLGDSALYLCASSLWGQGTETQYFGPGTRLLVL.

The chain carries TRBV7-9 and TRBJ1-1, with TRBD1 matching over 9 bases. Germline assignment: CDR1 SEHNR and CDR2 FQNEAQ (reference sequence). The CDR3 length is 14 residues. Germline trimming cut 2 bases from V and 5 bases from J; bases unmatched to any gene: 3. This CDR3 reads CASSLLTGGTEAFF. Here the CDR3 DNA reads TGTGCCAGCAGCTTATTGACAGGGGGGACTGAAGCTTTCTTT.

The chain has TRBV19 and TRBJ1-5; D is uncertain. Germline V gene sequence: CDR1 LNHDA, CDR2 SQIVND (reference sequence). Trimming left V 3 bases short and J 3 bases short, with 27 bases between. The CDR3 contains 20 residues. DNA of the CDR3: TGTGCCAGTAGTATTATGCGGCAGACTACCCTAGACCCCCCCAATCAGCCCCAGCATTTT. It codes for CASSIMRQTTLDPPNQPQHF. The full variable domain, in which reference TRBV19 and TRBJ1-5 provide the parts outside the CDR3, is DGGITQSPKYLFRKEGQNVTLSCEQNLNHDAMYWYRQDPGQGLRLIYYSQIVNDFQKGDIAEGYSVSREKKESFPLTVTSAQKNPTAFYLCASSIMRQTTLDPPNQPQHFGDGTRLSIL.

The chain joins TRBV12-3 or TRBV12-4 to TRBJ1-5; D possibly corresponds to TRBD1 (5 bases). Trimming pared 3 bases from V and 7 bases from J, leaving 10 bases between. The CDR3 sequence is 13 residues long. The CDR3 DNA sequence: TGTGCCAGCAGTTTGGAGGGGCGGCAGCCCCAGCATTTT. This gives the protein CASSLEGRQPQHF.

The V gene is TRBV6-5, the J gene TRBJ2-1, with D maybe TRBD2 (6 bases). The CDR3 is made up of 12 amino acids. Germline CDR1 reads MNHEY; CDR2 reads SVGAGI. V shed 6 bases and J shed 6 bases, with 9 bases lying between them. For the CDR3, the DNA is TGTGCCAGCAGCCGGGACTTCAATGAGCAGTTCTTC. Protein product: CASSRDFNEQFF.

The CDR3 loop reads CASSQVDRFNEKLFF. The CDR3 DNA follows: TGTGCCAGCAGCCAGGTCGATCGGTTTAATGAAAAACTGTTTTTT. This rearrangement joins TRBV4-2 to TRBJ1-4; D is unresolved. The V end lost 3 bases, the J end lost 4 bases, and 12 bases lay between the germline ends. The germline V gene encodes CDR1 LGHNA and CDR2 YNFKEQ. The CDR3 has 15 amino acids.

V is TRBV30 and J is TRBJ1-5, with D perhaps matching TRBD1 (5 bases). Trimming pared 5 bases from V and 8 bases from J, leaving 22 bases between. CDR1 is GTSNPN and CDR2 is SVGIG in the germline V gene (reference sequence). The CDR3 totals 15 residues. CDR3 bases: TGTGCCTGGGACCAACAGTACGGGGGGAACAAGCCCCAGCATTTT. It yields the protein CAWDQQYGGNKPQHF.

The V call is TRBV5-4, the J call TRBJ2-1, with D possibly matching TRBD2 (5 bases). Trimming shortened V by 2 bases and J by 6 bases, and 15 bases separated the two germline ends. Germline V gives CDR1 SGHNT, CDR2 YYREEE (reference sequence). The CDR3 has 15 residues. The chain's CDR3 is CASSLGGRSGNEQFF. DNA for the CDR3: TGTGCCAGCAGCTTAGGCGGGCGTTCGGGCAATGAGCAGTTCTTC.

This chain links TRBV5-6 with TRBJ2-7; D might be TRBD2 (6 bases). Trimming shortened V by 3 bases and J by 0 bases, and 16 bases separated the two germline ends. CDR3 length equals 16 residues. Germline loops: CDR1 SGHDT, CDR2 YYEEEE. The CDR3 DNA reads TGTGCCAGCAGCTGGGGAGGAAACAGTGTCTCCTACGAGCAGTACTTC. This codes for CASSWGGNSVSYEQYF. The complete variable domain, with remaining parts taken from reference TRBV5-6 and TRBJ2-7, reads DAGVTQSPTHLIKTRGQQVTLRCSPKSGHDTVSWYQQALGQGPQFIFQYYEEEERQRGNFPDRFSGHQFPNYSSELNVNALLLGDSALYLCASSWGGNSVSYEQYFGPGTRLTVT.

This clone was found once. The chain has TRBV6-1 and TRBJ2-2; 8 positions agree with TRBD2. This CDR3 spans 18 amino acids. Germline assignment: CDR1 MNHNS and CDR2 SASEGT. V was clipped by 2 bases and J by 6 bases; unmatched bases: 14. CDR3 nucleotide sequence: TGTGCCAGCAGTGAATGGAGTGGGAGCGGGAGAGTGTCCGGGGAGCTGTTTTTT. This encodes CASSEWSGSGRVSGELFF.

This clone appeared once. The V gene is TRBV30, the J gene TRBJ2-7, with D tentatively TRBD2 (7 bases). The length of the CDR3 is 14 residues. Germline CDR1 GTSNPN, CDR2 SVGIG (reference sequence). Trimming removed 3 bases from V and 6 bases from J, with 18 bases in between. This CDR3 is CAWRSLGGAREQYF. The CDR3 DNA reads TGTGCCTGGAGATCGCTGGGGGGGGCGCGCGAGCAGTACTTC.

The chain has TRBV29-1 and TRBJ1-6, with 9 bases identical to TRBD1. With V trimmed by 6 bases and J by 7 bases, 4 bases remained unmatched. The CDR3 is made up of 13 amino acids. Germline V gene data show CDR1 as SQVTM and CDR2 as ANQGSEA. The CDR3 region is CSVQGALNSPLHF. The DNA of the CDR3 is TGCAGCGTACAGGGGGCCCTGAATTCACCCCTCCACTTT. Supplemented by reference TRBV29-1 and TRBJ1-6, the full variable domain reads SAVISQKPSRDICQRGTSLTIQCQVDSQVTMMFWYRQQPGQSLTLIATANQGSEATYESGFVIDKFPISRPNLTFSTLTVSNMSPEDSSIYLCSVQGALNSPLHFGNGTRLTVT.

This clone was seen only a few times. J is TRBJ1-1 and V is TRBV4-3, with a weak D call TRBD1 (5 bases). The V end lost 4 bases, the J end lost 11 bases, and 23 bases lay between the germline ends. From germline, CDR1 is LGHNA and CDR2 YSLEER. CDR3 length: 15 amino acids. The CDR3 coding sequence is TGCGCCAGCAGCCGAGAATCCGGGGCCCCCGCCGGGGCTTTCTTT. It yields the protein CASSRESGAPAGAFF.

CDR3 sequence reads: CASSKSGTGTSFPSTDTQYF. The CDR3 DNA follows: TGTGCCAGCTCAAAGAGCGGGACCGGGACTTCATTTCCTTCCACAGATACGCAGTATTTT. The rearrangement uses TRBV18 and TRBJ2-3; TRBD2 matches 7 bases. Germline CDR1 reads KGHSH; CDR2 reads LQKENI. The CDR3 is 20 residues long. V gave up 5 bases and J gave up 2 bases; unmatched junction bases: 22. Full variable domain (remainder filled in from reference TRBV18 and TRBJ2-3): NAGVMQNPRHLVRRRGQEARLRCSPMKGHSHVYWYRQLPEEGLKFMVYLQKENIIDESGMPKERFSAEFPKEGPSILRIQQVVRGDSAAYFCASSKSGTGTSFPSTDTQYFGPGTRLTVL.

V and J are TRBV6-1 and TRBJ2-1; the match to TRBD2 covers 14 bases. Germline V gene sequence: CDR1 MNHNS, CDR2 SASEGT. Trimming at V came to 4 bases and at J to 0 bases, leaving 5 bases not matched to a gene. CDR3 length: 18 residues. The DNA for the CDR3 is TGTGCCAGCAGTGTGACTAGCGGGGGGGTAAGCTCCTACAATGAGCAGTTCTTC. Its protein is CASSVTSGGVSSYNEQFF.

The chain employs TRBV29-1 and TRBJ1-1; D unclear. The CDR3 sequence is 14 residues long. V lost 6 bases to trimming and J lost 0 bases, with 14 bases between them. From germline, CDR1 is SQVTM and CDR2 ANQGSEA. CDR3 in amino acids: CSVQEGSLNTEAFF. For the CDR3, the DNA is TGCAGCGTCCAAGAGGGCAGTTTGAACACTGAAGCTTTCTTT. Together with reference TRBV29-1 and TRBJ1-1, the CDR3 gives the full variable domain: SAVISQKPSRDICQRGTSLTIQCQVDSQVTMMFWYRQQPGQSLTLIATANQGSEATYESGFVIDKFPISRPNLTFSTLTVSNMSPEDSSIYLCSVQEGSLNTEAFFGQGTRLTVV.

This rearrangement joins TRBV27 to TRBJ2-7; D might be TRBD1 or TRBD2, each matching 6 bases. The germline V gene has CDR1 MNHEY and CDR2 SMNVEV (reference sequence). V lost 2 bases to trimming and J lost 9 bases, with 14 bases between them. The CDR3 loop spans 13 amino acids. In DNA, the CDR3 is TGTGCCAGCAGTTTAACACCTAAGGGGGGGCAGTACTTC. Its translation: CASSLTPKGGQYF.

This clone is labeled as medium-sized. The chain couples TRBV6-5 to TRBJ1-5; D gene unclear. Germline V gene sequence: CDR1 MNHEY, CDR2 SVGAGI. The CDR3 has 14 residues. The CDR3 loop reads CSSSGGRENQPQHF. The CDR3 DNA is TGTTCCTCCTCCGGTGGGCGGGAAAATCAGCCCCAGCATTTT.